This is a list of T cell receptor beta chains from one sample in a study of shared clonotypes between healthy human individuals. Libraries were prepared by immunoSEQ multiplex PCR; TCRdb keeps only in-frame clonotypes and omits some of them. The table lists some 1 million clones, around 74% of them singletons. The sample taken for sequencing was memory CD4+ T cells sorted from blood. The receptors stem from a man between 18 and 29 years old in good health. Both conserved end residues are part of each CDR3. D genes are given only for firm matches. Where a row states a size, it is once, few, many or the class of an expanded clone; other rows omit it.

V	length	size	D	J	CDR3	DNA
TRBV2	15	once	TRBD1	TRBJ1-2	CASSAGQGSGYGYTF	TGTGCCAGCAGTGCGGGACAGGGGTCCGGCTATGGCTACACCTTC
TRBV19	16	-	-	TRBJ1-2	CASRDRKYTLTSGYTF	TGTGCCAGTAGGGACCGCAAGTACACCTTGACCTCAGGCTACACCTTC
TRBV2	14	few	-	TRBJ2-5	CASRSGAHAETQYF	TGTGCCAGCAGGTCGGGAGCCCACGCAGAGACCCAGTACTTC
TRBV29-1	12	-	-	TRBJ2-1	CSTTSGSNEQFF	TGCAGCACCACCTCGGGAAGCAATGAGCAGTTCTTC
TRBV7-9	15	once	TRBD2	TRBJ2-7	CASSLVPAGVREQYF	TGTGCCAGCAGCTTAGTTCCCGCGGGAGTACGCGAGCAGTACTTC
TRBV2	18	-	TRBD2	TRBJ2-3	CASTGAQRGGQGTDTQYF	TGTGCCAGCACGGGGGCACAGCGGGGGGGCCAGGGCACAGATACGCAGTATTTT
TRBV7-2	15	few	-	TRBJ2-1	CASSLEVSGYNEQFF	TGTGCCAGCAGCTTAGAAGTTAGCGGTTACAATGAGCAGTTCTTC
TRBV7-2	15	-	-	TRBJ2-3	CASSSQTARADTQYF	TGTGCCAGCAGCTCCCAGACAGCGAGGGCAGATACGCAGTATTTT
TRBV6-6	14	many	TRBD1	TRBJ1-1	CASSPSQGSSTAFF	TGTGCCAGCAGCCCATCACAGGGGAGCTCGACAGCTTTCTTT
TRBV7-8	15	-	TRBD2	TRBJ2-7	CASSPMREGSYEQYF	TGTGCCAGCAGCCCCATGCGGGAGGGTTCCTACGAGCAGTACTTC
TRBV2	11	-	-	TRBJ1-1	CASSRGNEAFF	TGTGCCAGCAGTCGAGGGAATGAAGCTTTCTTT
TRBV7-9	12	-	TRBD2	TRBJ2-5	CASSSETSGRDF	TGTGCCAGCAGCTCCGAGACTAGCGGGAGAGACTTC
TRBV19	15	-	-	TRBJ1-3	CASSIPGTGGNTIYF	TGTGCCAGTAGTATTCCCGGAACTGGTGGAAACACCATATATTTT
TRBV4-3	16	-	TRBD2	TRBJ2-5	CASSQGSASGQETQYF	TGCGCCAGCAGCCAAGGATCAGCTAGCGGCCAAGAGACCCAGTACTTC
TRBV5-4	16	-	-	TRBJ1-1	CASSTGTAWPNTEAFF	TGTGCCAGCAGCACCGGGACTGCCTGGCCGAACACTGAAGCTTTCTTT
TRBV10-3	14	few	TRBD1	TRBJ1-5	CAISEGQGQQPQHF	TGTGCCATCAGTGAGGGACAGGGACAACAGCCCCAGCATTTT
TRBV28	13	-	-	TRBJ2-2	CASDRGNTGELFF	TGTGCCAGCGATAGGGGGAACACCGGGGAGCTGTTTTTT
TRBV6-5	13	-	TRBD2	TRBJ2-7	CASSLAGAIEQYF	TGTGCCAGCAGCCTAGCGGGAGCGATTGAGCAGTACTTC
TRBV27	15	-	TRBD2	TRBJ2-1	CASSSGLATYNEQFF	TGTGCCAGCAGTTCGGGACTAGCGACTTACAATGAGCAGTTCTTC
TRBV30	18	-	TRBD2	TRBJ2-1	CAWSIRTSGKRSYNEQFF	TGTGCCTGGAGTATCCGGACTAGCGGGAAGCGCTCCTACAATGAGCAGTTCTTC
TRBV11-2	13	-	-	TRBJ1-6	CASSPGKNSPLHF	TGTGCCAGCAGCCCTGGCAAGAATTCACCCCTCCACTTT
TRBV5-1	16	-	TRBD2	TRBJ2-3	CASRPGLAGGRNTQYF	TGCGCCAGCAGACCGGGACTAGCGGGGGGCCGAAATACGCAGTATTTT
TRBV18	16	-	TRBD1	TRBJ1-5	CASSPGTAYSNQPQHF	TGTGCCAGCTCACCTGGGACAGCTTATAGCAATCAGCCCCAGCATTTT
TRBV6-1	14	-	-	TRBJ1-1	CASLLQGRDTEAFF	TGTGCCAGCTTATTACAGGGTCGGGACACTGAAGCTTTCTTT
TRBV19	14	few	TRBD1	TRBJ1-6	CASSTDRVDSPLHF	TGTGCCAGTAGTACCGACAGGGTGGATTCACCCCTCCACTTT
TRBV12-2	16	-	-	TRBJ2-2	CASRPYSGRNTGELFF	TGTGCAAGTCGCCCTTATAGCGGGAGGAACACCGGGGAGCTGTTTTTT
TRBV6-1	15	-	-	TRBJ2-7	CASSERGSSSYEQYF	TGTGCCAGCAGTGAGAGGGGCTCCAGCTCCTACGAGCAGTACTTC
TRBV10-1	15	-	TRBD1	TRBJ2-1	CASSAGTGGYNEQFF	TGCGCCAGCAGTGCCGGGACAGGGGGCTACAATGAGCAGTTCTTC
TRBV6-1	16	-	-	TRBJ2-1	CASSEYVSQVDNEQFF	TGTGCCAGCAGTGAATACGTGTCACAGGTAGACAATGAGCAGTTCTTC
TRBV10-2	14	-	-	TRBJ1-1	CASSYVPANTEAFF	TGCGCCAGCAGTTATGTTCCAGCCAACACTGAAGCTTTCTTT
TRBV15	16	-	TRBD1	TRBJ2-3	CATSPGDRGFTDTQYF	TGTGCCACCAGCCCCGGGGACAGGGGGTTCACAGATACGCAGTATTTT
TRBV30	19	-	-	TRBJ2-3	CAWSVVGRTIIARTDTQYF	TGTGCCTGGAGTGTAGTCGGCAGGACGATAATAGCTCGCACAGATACGCAGTATTTT
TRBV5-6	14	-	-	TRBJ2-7	CASSFLGHSYEQYF	TGTGCCAGCAGCTTTTTGGGACACAGCTACGAGCAGTACTTC
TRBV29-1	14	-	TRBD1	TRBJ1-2	CSVEERQGAGGYTF	TGCAGCGTTGAAGAGAGACAGGGGGCGGGTGGCTACACCTTC
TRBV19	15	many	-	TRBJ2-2	CASMEGARSTGELFF	TGTGCCAGTATGGAGGGGGCGCGTTCCACCGGGGAGCTGTTTTTT
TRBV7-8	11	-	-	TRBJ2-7	CASSSRYEQYF	TGTGCCAGCAGCTCTCGGTACGAGCAGTACTTC
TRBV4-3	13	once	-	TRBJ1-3	CASSPSGGNTIYF	TGCGCCAGCAGCCCCAGTGGTGGAAACACCATATATTTT
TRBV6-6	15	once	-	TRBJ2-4	CASSSEPETKNIQYF	TGTGCCAGCAGTTCCGAACCGGAGACCAAAAACATTCAGTACTTC
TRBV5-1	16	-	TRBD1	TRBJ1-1	CASSLNFGGQGSEAFF	TGCGCCAGCAGCTTAAACTTCGGGGGACAGGGGAGTGAAGCTTTCTTT
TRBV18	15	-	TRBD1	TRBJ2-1	CASSPRQGAQNEQFF	TGTGCCAGCTCACCAAGACAGGGGGCGCAAAATGAGCAGTTCTTC
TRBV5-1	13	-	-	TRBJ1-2	CASSRADNYGYTF	TGCGCCAGCAGCAGGGCAGACAACTATGGCTACACCTTC
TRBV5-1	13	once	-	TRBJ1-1	CASSLGYATEAFF	TGCGCCAGCAGCTTGGGTTATGCCACTGAAGCTTTCTTT
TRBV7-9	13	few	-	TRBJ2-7	CASSLEGGYEQYF	TGTGCCAGCAGCTTAGAAGGGGGATACGAGCAGTACTTC